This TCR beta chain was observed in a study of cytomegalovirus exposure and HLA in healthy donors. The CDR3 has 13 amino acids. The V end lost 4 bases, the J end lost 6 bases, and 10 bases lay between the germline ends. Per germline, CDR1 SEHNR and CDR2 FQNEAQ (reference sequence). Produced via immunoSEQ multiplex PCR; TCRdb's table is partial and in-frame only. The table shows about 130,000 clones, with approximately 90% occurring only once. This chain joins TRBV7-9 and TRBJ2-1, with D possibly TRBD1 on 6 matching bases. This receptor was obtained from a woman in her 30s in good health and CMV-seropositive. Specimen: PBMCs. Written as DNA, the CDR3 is TGTGCCAGCAGCTCCGGGACATCCAATGAGCAGTTCTTC. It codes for CASSSGTSNEQFF.